Sequencing of this TCR beta chain was carried out in a study of beta chain features in type 1 diabetes. The CDR3 runs to 11 residues. CDR1 and CDR2 from the germline V gene are SGHNT and YYREEE (reference sequence). V was pared by 4 bases and J by 6 bases, with 6 bases between. Sequenced material consisted of expressed TCRB transcripts (all of the isolated RNA was reverse transcribed). Repertoires were generated with immunoSEQ multiplex PCR, while TCRdb's copy carries only in-frame clones and drops some. The data contain 130,000 to 150,000 clones, 6.9% of them singletons. The chain recombines TRBV5-4 with TRBJ2-3; the D is unclear. The sample was central memory CD4+ T cells from blood. This clonotype originated in a woman between 25 and 40 years old in good health. CDR3 region: CASSQRDTQYF. The CDR3 nucleotides are TGTGCCAGCAGCCAACGGGATACGCAGTATTTT.